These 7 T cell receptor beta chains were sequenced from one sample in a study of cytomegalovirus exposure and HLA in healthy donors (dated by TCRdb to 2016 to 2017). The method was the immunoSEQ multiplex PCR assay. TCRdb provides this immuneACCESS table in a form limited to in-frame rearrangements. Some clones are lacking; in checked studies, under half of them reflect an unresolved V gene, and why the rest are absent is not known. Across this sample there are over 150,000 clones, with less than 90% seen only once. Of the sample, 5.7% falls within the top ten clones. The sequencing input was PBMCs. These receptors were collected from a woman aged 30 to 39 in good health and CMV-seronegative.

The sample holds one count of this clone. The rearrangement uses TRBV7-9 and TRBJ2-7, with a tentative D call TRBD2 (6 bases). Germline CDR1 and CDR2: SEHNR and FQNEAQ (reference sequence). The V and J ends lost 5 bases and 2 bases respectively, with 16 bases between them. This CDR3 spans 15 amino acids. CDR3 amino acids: CASSPPGGVTYEQYF. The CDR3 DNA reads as TGTGCCAGCAGCCCCCCCGGCGGGGTCACCTACGAGCAGTACTTC.

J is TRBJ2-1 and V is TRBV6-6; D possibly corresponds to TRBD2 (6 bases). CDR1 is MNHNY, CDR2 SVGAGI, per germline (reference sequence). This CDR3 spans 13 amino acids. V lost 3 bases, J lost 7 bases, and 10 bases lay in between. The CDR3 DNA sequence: TGTGCCAGCAGTTATCCCGGGAGAAATGAGCAGTTCTTC. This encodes CASSYPGRNEQFF.

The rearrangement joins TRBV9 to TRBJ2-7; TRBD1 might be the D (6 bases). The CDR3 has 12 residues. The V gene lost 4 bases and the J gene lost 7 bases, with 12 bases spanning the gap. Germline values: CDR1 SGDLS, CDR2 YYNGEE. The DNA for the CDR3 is TGTGCCAGCAGCCAACAGGGAAGGGAGCAGTACTTC. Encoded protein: CASSQQGREQYF.

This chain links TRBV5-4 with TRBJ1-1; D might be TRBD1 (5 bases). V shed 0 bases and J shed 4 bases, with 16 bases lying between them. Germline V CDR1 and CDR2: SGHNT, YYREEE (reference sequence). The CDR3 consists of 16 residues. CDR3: CASSLDRLIGGTEAFF. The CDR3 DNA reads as TGTGCCAGCAGCTTGGACAGGTTAATCGGGGGCACTGAAGCTTTCTTT.

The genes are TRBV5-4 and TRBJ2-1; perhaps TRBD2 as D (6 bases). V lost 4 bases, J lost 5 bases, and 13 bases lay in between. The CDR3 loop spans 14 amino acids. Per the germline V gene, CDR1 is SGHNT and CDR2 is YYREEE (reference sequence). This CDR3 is CASSSRDSHNEQFF. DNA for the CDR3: TGTGCCAGCAGCAGCCGGGACTCACACAATGAGCAGTTCTTC.

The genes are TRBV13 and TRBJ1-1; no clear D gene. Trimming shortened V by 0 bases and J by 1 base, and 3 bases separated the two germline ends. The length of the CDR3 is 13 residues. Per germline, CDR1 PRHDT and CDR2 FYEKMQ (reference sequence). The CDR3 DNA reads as TGTGCCAGCAGCTTAGGACAGAACACTGAAGCTTTCTTT. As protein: CASSLGQNTEAFF.

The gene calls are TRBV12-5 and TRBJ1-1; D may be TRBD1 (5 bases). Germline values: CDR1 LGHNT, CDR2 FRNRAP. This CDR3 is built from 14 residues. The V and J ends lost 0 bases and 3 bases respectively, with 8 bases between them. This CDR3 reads CASGLVQTDTEAFF. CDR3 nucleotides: TGTGCTAGTGGTTTGGTACAGACAGACACTGAAGCTTTCTTT. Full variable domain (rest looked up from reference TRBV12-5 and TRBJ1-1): DARVTQTPRHKVTEMGQEVTMRCQPILGHNTVFWYRQTMMQGLELLAYFRNRAPLDDSGMPKDRFSAEMPDATLATLKIQPSEPRDSAVYFCASGLVQTDTEAFFGQGTRLTVV.